This T cell receptor (beta chain) was identified in a study of early T cells in non-severe SARS-CoV-2 infection. Study overall: Bulk RNA taken from unsorted whole blood was sequenced, leaving chains unpaired.

The germline CDR1 and CDR2 sequences are KGHSH and LQKENI. The CDR3 is 17 amino acids. The ends were cut back, 5 bases at V and 5 bases at J, with 22 bases in the middle. This clonotype was counted many times. Its antigen is as yet unknown. Study-level results: VDJdb-based annotation leaned toward anti-spike CD8 responses and missed private and CD4 specificities.

Researchers tagged individual cDNA molecules with unique molecular identifiers. Each CDR3 protein is one row after TCRdb ran MiXCR on the 5' RACE reads. This table holds 60,000 or so distinct CDR3 sequences, 10% to 15% found once. Sample: whole blood. The chain recombines TRBV18 with TRBJ2-1, with D possibly being TRBD2 (7 bases). The receptor's source is an adult who was a healthcare worker with PCR-confirmed SARS-CoV-2 infection or an uninfected control (not recorded which). The CDR3 here is CASSALRGGRDNNEQFF. As DNA, the CDR3 is TGTGCCAGCTCAGCTCTAAGGGGAGGGAGGGACAACAATGAGCAGTTCTTC.